These 17 T cell receptor beta chains came from one sample sequenced in a study of cytomegalovirus exposure and HLA in healthy donors (dated by TCRdb to about 2017). The receptor library was made with the immunoSEQ multiplex PCR assay. What TCRdb holds here is the immuneACCESS table cut down to in-frame rearrangements. Part of the clones is not present; checked against another copy, under half of the missing clones reflect an unresolved V gene, and the others are unexplained. This sample holds 130,000 or so clones; roughly 89% were observed only once. Around 9% of the sample rests with the top ten. The sequenced sample consisted of PBMCs. The receptor set was obtained from a woman aged 18-29 years in good health and CMV-seropositive.

This clone occurred once. V usage is TRBV5-1 and J usage is TRBJ2-7; 9 bases map to TRBD1. V dropped 4 bases and J dropped 5; count of bases not matched to a gene: 7. Germline values: CDR1 SGHRS, CDR2 YFSETQ. The CDR3 contains 14 residues. The CDR3 loop reads CASSTGTGFDEQYF. CDR3 nucleotide sequence: TGCGCCAGCAGCACCGGGACAGGGTTTGACGAGCAGTACTTC.

The genes are TRBV28 and TRBJ1-1, with D possibly being TRBD1 (6 bases). The V gene's germline CDR1 is MDHEN and CDR2 SYDVKM. V lost 6 bases to trimming and J lost 3 bases, with 14 bases between them. The CDR3 is 14 amino acids. This CDR3 reads CASSFRGGYTEAFF. The CDR3 nucleotides are TGTGCCAGCAGCTTCAGGGGAGGGTACACTGAAGCTTTCTTT.

The V and J genes are TRBV5-4 and TRBJ1-1; 9 nucleotides line up with TRBD1. The CDR3 has 14 residues. Germline V lookup: CDR1 SGHNT, CDR2 YYREEE (reference sequence). Unmatched junction bases numbered 5, after V lost 4 bases and J lost 4 bases. The CDR3 DNA reads as TGTGCCAGCAGCCCTGGGACAGGGCCCACTGAAGCTTTCTTT. Translating gives CASSPGTGPTEAFF.

This clone has a single count. The chain carries TRBV18 and TRBJ2-2, with D unresolved. The CDR3 is 12 amino acids. Trimming pared 3 bases from V and 5 bases from J, leaving 4 bases between. CDR1 is KGHSH, CDR2 LQKENI, per germline. The CDR3 is CASSPVTGELFF. The CDR3 DNA reads TGTGCCAGCTCACCTGTAACCGGGGAGCTGTTTTTT.

The DNA of the CDR3 is TGTGCCAGCAGCGCACAGAGCACATATGGCTACACCTTC. Its translation: CASSAQSTYGYTF. The chain combines TRBV5-4 with TRBJ1-2; D gene ambiguous. This CDR3 region has 13 residues. The ends were cut back, 4 bases at V and 5 bases at J, with 12 bases in the middle. The V gene's germline CDR1 is SGHNT and CDR2 YYREEE (reference sequence). The complete variable domain, with remaining parts taken from reference TRBV5-4 and TRBJ1-2, reads ETGVTQSPTHLIKTRGQQVTLRCSSQSGHNTVSWYQQALGQGPQFIFQYYREEENGRGNFPPRFSGLQFPNYSSELNVNALELDDSALYLCASSAQSTYGYTFGSGTRLTVV.

Details on this clone: Germline and junction disagree at one end, which may indicate a read error. J is TRBJ1-4 and V is TRBV27, with 7 bases aligning to TRBD1. Per germline, CDR1 MNHEY and CDR2 SMNVEV (reference sequence). The CDR3 length is 15 residues. CDR3 amino acids: CASSLWQGENEKLFF. Written as DNA, the CDR3 is TGTGCCAGCAGCTTATGGCAGGGGGAGAATGAAAAACTGTTTTTT.

This rearrangement joins TRBV11-2 to TRBJ1-1; perhaps TRBD1 as D (5 bases). CDR1 and CDR2 (germline): SGHAT, FQNNGV. The CDR3 totals 15 residues. Trimming shortened V by 5 bases and J by 1 base, and 14 bases separated the two germline ends. CDR3 protein: CASSPWRGGNTEAFF. As DNA, the CDR3 is TGTGCCAGCAGCCCGTGGAGGGGTGGGAACACTGAAGCTTTCTTT.

V and J are TRBV14 and TRBJ1-2; 7 bases line up with TRBD1. This CDR3 contains 16 residues. Unmatched junction bases numbered 7, after V lost 2 bases and J lost 1 base. From germline, CDR1 is SGHDN and CDR2 FVKESK. CDR3 in DNA: TGTGCCAGCAGCCAATCAGGGGGAGGCGGTAACTATGGCTACACCTTC. Encoded protein: CASSQSGGGGNYGYTF.

V usage is TRBV4-2 and J usage is TRBJ1-5; no firm D call. The V and J ends lost 0 bases and 4 bases respectively, with 7 bases between them. Per germline, CDR1 LGHNA and CDR2 YNFKEQ. The CDR3 totals 14 residues. This CDR3 reads CASSQESENQPQHF. DNA of the CDR3: TGTGCCAGCAGCCAAGAGTCCGAGAATCAGCCCCAGCATTTT.

The sample holds a few counts of this clone. In DNA, the CDR3 is TGTGCCAGTACCGCGGGACAGGGCGGGCAGTACTTC. The encoded protein is CASTAGQGGQYF. This chain uses TRBV19 with TRBJ2-7; TRBD1 matches at 9 bases. The CDR3 is 12 residues long. CDR1 and CDR2 from the germline V gene are LNHDA and SQIVND (reference sequence). J lost 9 bases, V lost 7 bases, and 7 bases had no gene match.

This chain joins TRBV28 and TRBJ1-1; TRBD1 is a possible D gene (5 bases). The CDR3 is 11 residues long. The V and J ends lost 7 bases and 11 bases respectively, with 14 bases between them. In germline, CDR1 is MDHEN, CDR2 SYDVKM. In nucleotides, the CDR3 is TGTGCCAGCACCCTGGGGGAGGAGGCTTTCTTT. Protein: CASTLGEEAFF.

The chain links TRBV19 to TRBJ1-5, with TRBD1 identical over 9 bases. The CDR3 extends over 15 amino acids. CDR1 is LNHDA, CDR2 SQIVND, per germline (reference sequence). V shed 7 bases and J 3 bases; nucleotides not matched to a gene: 7. The CDR3 here is CASMMGQGYNQPQHF. Here the CDR3 DNA reads TGTGCCAGTATGATGGGACAGGGCTACAATCAGCCCCAGCATTTT.

This clone was counted once. This chain links TRBV10-3 with TRBJ1-5, with a tentative D call TRBD1 (5 bases). The CDR3 consists of 16 residues. Germline CDR1 is ENHRY and CDR2 is SYGVKD. Trimming pared 2 bases from V and 1 base from J, leaving 12 bases between. CDR3 DNA: TGTGCCATCAGTGAGAAGGCAGGGTCGAGCAATCAGCCCCAGCATTTT. Its translation: CAISEKAGSSNQPQHF.

This clone showed up just once. V is TRBV18 and J is TRBJ2-7, with D tentatively TRBD1 (6 bases). The CDR3 extends over 16 amino acids. Germline CDR1 is KGHSH and CDR2 is LQKENI. V dropped 1 base and J dropped 1 base, with 14 bases sitting between them. The CDR3 loop reads CASSPQMSGASYEQYF. The CDR3, as DNA: TGTGCCAGCTCACCACAAATGTCAGGGGCTTCCTACGAGCAGTACTTC.

This clone occurred once. The V call is TRBV12-5, the J call TRBJ2-1, with TRBD2 matching over 7 bases. The junction had 15 bases not matched to a gene; V was cut back by 11 bases and J by 2 bases. The CDR3 has 16 amino acids. Germline V CDR1 and CDR2: LGHNT, FRNRAP. CDR3 region: CASRMGGGIPYNEQFF. The DNA for the CDR3 is TGTGCTTCCCGAATGGGGGGGGGTATCCCCTACAATGAGCAGTTCTTC.

The chain uses TRBV28 and TRBJ1-1; no definite D call. The CDR3 length is 12 residues. The germline CDR1 and CDR2 sequences are MDHEN and SYDVKM. Trimming took 6 bases from V and 3 from J, leaving 8 bases between them. The CDR3 DNA reads TGTGCCAGCAGCCCCCTCGACACTGAAGCTTTCTTT. It yields the protein CASSPLDTEAFF.

The chain uses TRBV5-1 and TRBJ1-1; no definite D call. The CDR3 covers 14 residues. The germline CDR1 and CDR2 sequences are SGHRS and YFSETQ. Trimming removed 0 bases at V and 2 bases at J, with 8 bases between. CDR3 nucleotides: TGCGCCAGCAGCTTGGGTAGCGTTAACACTGAAGCTTTCTTT. Protein sequence: CASSLGSVNTEAFF.